This T cell receptor beta chain was found in a study of PD-1 blockade in classical Hodgkin lymphoma. Whole-study findings and limits: Compared with healthy donors, newly diagnosed patients reportedly showed lower baseline TCR diversity. A significant rise in TCR diversity by C4D1 was seen for CD4+ but not CD8+ cells.

The CDR3 is 16 residues long. With V trimmed by 4 bases and J by 2 bases, 8 bases remained unmatched. CDR1 is SGHTA and CDR2 is FQGNSA in the germline V gene. Each and every patient relapsed after autologous stem cell transplantation, and patients got differing brentuximab vedotin exposure. The repertoire was sequenced with immunoSEQ multiplex PCR; TCRdb's copy has only in-frame clones and lacks some. The data contain approximately 90,000 clones, 85% to 95% of them singletons. Note on this clone: Its antigen is unidentified.

The TCR comes from a human donor with classical Hodgkin lymphoma. Source: peripheral blood mononuclear cells (PBMCs), taken before the second cycle of nivolumab. The gene calls are TRBV7-2 and TRBJ1-3; 7 nucleotides line up with TRBD1. CDR3 amino acids: CASSSTGLIAGNTIYF. CDR3 in DNA: TGTGCCAGCAGCTCGACAGGGCTAATCGCTGGAAACACCATATATTTT. The full variable domain, rest sourced from reference TRBV7-2 and TRBJ1-3, is GAGVSQSPSNKVTEKGKDVELRCDPISGHTALYWYRQSLGQGLEFLIYFQGNSAPDKSGLPSDRFSAERTGGSVSTLTIQRTQQEDSAVYLCASSSTGLIAGNTIYFGEGSWLTVV.